This T cell receptor (beta chain) appears in the sequencing data of a study of CD8+ T cells in alopecia areata. Study summary: Among treated patients, severity was scored by affected scalp area percentage. General study findings and limits: Between patients, shared TCR sequences were less clear than in mice. This was possibly due in part to HLA diversity in the patient population. Under tofacitinib, numerous expanded lesional clonotypes remained detectable in scalp and blood. Tofacitinib yielded significantly lower scalp clonality and fewer expanded CD8+ clones among the top 100.

cDNA prepared by RNA extraction and subsequent reverse transcription served as the template for sequencing. The protocol was immunoSEQ multiplex PCR, while the TCRdb copy is restricted to in-frame clones and leaves out a portion. The table lists some 100,000 clones, around 58% of them singletons. Germline values: CDR1 SGHRS, CDR2 YFSETQ. This CDR3 is built from 13 residues. Deletions cut 4 bases from V and 3 bases from J, with 7 bases between. Treatment defined: oral pan-JAK inhibitor, 5-10 mg twice daily. On this clone: Its antigen is not identified.

The sequencing here drew on CD8+ T cells sorted from blood, taken at week 4, from a patient treated with tofacitinib. The source of this sequence is a human donor with alopecia areata. The V gene is TRBV5-1, the J gene TRBJ2-2, with no clear D. The DNA of the CDR3 is TGCGCCAGCAGCCCCTGGTACACCGGGGAGCTGTTTTTT. This translates into CASSPWYTGELFF.